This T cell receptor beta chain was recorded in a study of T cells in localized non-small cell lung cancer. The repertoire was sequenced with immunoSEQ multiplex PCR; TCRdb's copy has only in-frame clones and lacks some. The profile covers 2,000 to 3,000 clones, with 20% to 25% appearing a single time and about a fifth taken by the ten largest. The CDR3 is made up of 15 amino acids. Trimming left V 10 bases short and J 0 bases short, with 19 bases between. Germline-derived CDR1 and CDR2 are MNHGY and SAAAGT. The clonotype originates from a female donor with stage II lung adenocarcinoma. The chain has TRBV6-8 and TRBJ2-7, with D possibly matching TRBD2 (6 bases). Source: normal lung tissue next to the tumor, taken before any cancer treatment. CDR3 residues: CATQGGRAGSYEQYF. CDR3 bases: TGTGCCACTCAAGGAGGGCGCGCAGGCTCCTACGAGCAGTACTTC.